Reported below is one T cell receptor (beta chain). Its specificity is unknown. There were no recent acute infections or vaccinations among the donors, who were healthy HIV-negative adults. Profiling relied on immunoSEQ multiplex PCR, and the TCRdb table lists in-frame clones only, not all of them. The sample contains roughly 1,600,000 clones, around 98.5% of which appear only once. These data belong to a study of shared clonotypes between healthy human individuals. Study overall: CD4 naive and memory got three plates each, CD8 naive two, CD8 memory one.

The study, taken as a whole, reports: The small donor group covered limited genetic and exposure diversity.

The sequenced sample was naive CD4+ T cells sorted from blood. As for subset: CD45RA+ positively selected. This clonotype was sampled from a man aged 25 to 40 in good health.

DNA of the CDR3: TGCAGCGTTCGGAGATTGGGAGATACGCAGTATTTT. Translating it yields CSVRRLGDTQYF. This chain uses TRBV29-1 with TRBJ2-3; D uncertain. With 5 bases removed from V and 5 bases from J, the gap between germline ends came to 11 bases. Germline V CDR1 and CDR2: SQVTM, ANQGSEA. The CDR3 is 12 residues long.